This T cell receptor beta chain is from a study of blood T cell repertoires in COVID-19. V lost 8 bases, J lost 4 bases, and 8 bases stayed unmatched. This CDR3 has 15 residues. Germline loops: CDR1 SNHLY, CDR2 FYNNEI. Sequenced by immunoSEQ multiplex PCR; TCRdb stores in-frame clones only, minus some. The data hold 380,000 or so clones, with more than 70% observed a single time. The sequence derives from a man aged 40-49 years with acute or convalescent COVID-19. What was sequenced was peripheral blood. The chain employs TRBV2 and TRBJ2-2, with 9 positions matching TRBD1. CDR3 in amino acids: CASSNRGLVTGELFF. The CDR3 DNA reads TGTGCCAGCTCAAACAGGGGGCTGGTCACCGGGGAGCTGTTTTTT.